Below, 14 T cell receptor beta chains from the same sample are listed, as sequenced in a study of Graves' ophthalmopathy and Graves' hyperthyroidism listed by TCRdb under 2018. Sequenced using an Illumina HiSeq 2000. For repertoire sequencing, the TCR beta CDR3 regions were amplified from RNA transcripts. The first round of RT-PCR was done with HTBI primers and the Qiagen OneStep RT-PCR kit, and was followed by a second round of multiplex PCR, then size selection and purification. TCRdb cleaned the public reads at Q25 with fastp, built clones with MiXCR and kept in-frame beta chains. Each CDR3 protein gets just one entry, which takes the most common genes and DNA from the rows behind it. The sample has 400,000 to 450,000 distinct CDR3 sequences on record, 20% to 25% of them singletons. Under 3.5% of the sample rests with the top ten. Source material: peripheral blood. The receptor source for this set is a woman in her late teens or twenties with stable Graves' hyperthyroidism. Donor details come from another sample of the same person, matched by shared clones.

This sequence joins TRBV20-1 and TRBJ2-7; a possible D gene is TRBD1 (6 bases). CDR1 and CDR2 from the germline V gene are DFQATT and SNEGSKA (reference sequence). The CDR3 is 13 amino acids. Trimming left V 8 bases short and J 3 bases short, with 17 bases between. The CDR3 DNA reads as TGCAGTTGGGGGCGTAATAACTACTACGAGCAGTACTTC. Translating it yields CSWGRNNYYEQYF.

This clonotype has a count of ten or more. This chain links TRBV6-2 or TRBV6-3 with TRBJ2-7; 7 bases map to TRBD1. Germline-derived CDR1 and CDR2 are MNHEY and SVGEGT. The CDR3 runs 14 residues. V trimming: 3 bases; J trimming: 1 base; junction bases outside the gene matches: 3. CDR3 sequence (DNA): TGTGCCAGCAGTTATGGCAGGGGGTCCTACGAGCAGTACTTC. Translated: CASSYGRGSYEQYF.

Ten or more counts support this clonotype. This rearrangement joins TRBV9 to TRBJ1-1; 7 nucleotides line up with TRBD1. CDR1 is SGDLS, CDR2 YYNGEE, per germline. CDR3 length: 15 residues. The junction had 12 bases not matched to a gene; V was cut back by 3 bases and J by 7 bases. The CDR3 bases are TGTGCCAGCAGCGCTAAATGGGGGACAGATCATGAAGCTTTCTTT. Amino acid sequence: CASSAKWGTDHEAFF.

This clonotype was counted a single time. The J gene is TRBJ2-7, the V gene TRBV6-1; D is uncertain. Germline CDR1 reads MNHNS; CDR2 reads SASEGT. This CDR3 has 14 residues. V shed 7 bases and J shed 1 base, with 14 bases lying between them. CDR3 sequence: CASTTDGRSYEQYF. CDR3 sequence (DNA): TGTGCCAGCACTACTGACGGACGATCCTACGAGCAGTACTTC.

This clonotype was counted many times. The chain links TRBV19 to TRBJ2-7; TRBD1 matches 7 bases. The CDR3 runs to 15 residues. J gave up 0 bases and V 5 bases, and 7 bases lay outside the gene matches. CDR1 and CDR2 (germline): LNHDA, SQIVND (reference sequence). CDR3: CASSDPGGSSYEQYF. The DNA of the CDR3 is TGTGCCAGTAGTGACCCAGGGGGAAGCTCCTACGAGCAGTACTTC. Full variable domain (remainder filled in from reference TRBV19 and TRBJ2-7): DGGITQSPKYLFRKEGQNVTLSCEQNLNHDAMYWYRQDPGQGLRLIYYSQIVNDFQKGDIAEGYSVSREKKESFPLTVTSAQKNPTAFYLCASSDPGGSSYEQYFGPGTRLTVT.

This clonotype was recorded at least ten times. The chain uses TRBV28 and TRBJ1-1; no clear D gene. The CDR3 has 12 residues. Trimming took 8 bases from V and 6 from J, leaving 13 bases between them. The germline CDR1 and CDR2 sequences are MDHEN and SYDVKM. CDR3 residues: CASVKPYAEAFF. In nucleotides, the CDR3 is TGTGCCAGCGTAAAGCCCTACGCTGAAGCTTTCTTT.

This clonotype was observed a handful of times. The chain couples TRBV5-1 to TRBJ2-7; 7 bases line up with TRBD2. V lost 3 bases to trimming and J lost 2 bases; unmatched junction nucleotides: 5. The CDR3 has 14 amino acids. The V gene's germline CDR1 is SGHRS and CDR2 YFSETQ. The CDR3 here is CASSSGLPTYEQYF. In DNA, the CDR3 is TGCGCCAGCAGCTCGGGACTACCTACCTACGAGCAGTACTTC. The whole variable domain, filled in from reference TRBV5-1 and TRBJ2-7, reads KAGVTQTPRYLIKTRGQQVTLSCSPISGHRSVSWYQQTPGQGLQFLFEYFSETQRNKGNFPGRFSGRQFSNSRSEMNVSTLELGDSALYLCASSSGLPTYEQYFGPGTRLTVT.

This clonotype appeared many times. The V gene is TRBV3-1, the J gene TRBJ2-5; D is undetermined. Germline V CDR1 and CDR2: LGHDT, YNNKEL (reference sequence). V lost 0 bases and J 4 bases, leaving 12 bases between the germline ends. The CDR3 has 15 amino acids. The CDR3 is CASSQDGKERETQYF. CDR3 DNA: TGTGCCAGCAGCCAAGATGGAAAGGAAAGAGAGACCCAGTACTTC.

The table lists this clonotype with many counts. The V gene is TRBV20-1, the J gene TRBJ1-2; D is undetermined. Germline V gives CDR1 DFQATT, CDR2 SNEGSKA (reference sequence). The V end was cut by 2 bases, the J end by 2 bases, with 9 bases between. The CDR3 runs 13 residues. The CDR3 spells CSARPRWNYGYTF. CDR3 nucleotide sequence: TGCAGTGCTAGACCTAGATGGAACTATGGCTACACCTTC.

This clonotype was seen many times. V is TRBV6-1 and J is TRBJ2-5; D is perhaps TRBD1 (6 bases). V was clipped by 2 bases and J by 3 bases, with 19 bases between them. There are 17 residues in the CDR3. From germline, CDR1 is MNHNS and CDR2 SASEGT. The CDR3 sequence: CASSEYGGTGYEETQYF. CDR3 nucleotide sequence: TGTGCCAGCAGTGAATATGGGGGAACAGGGTATGAAGAGACCCAGTACTTC.

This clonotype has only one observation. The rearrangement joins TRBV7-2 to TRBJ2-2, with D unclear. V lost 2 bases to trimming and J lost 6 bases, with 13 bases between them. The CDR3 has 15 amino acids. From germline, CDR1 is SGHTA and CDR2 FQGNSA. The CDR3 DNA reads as TGTGCCAGCAGCTTAAGCCGATGGGGATCCGGGGAGCTGTTTTTT. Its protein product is CASSLSRWGSGELFF.

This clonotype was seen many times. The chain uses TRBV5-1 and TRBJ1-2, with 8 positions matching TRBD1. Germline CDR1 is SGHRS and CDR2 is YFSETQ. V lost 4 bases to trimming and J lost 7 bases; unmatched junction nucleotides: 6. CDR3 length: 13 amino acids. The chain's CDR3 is CASSIGQGPGYTF. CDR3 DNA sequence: TGCGCCAGCAGCATAGGACAGGGTCCTGGCTACACCTTC. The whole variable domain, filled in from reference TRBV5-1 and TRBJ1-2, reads KAGVTQTPRYLIKTRGQQVTLSCSPISGHRSVSWYQQTPGQGLQFLFEYFSETQRNKGNFPGRFSGRQFSNSRSEMNVSTLELGDSALYLCASSIGQGPGYTFGSGTRLTVV.

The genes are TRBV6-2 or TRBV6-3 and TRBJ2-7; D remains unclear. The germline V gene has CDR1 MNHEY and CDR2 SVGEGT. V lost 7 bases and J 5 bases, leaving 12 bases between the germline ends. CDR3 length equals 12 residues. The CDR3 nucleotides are TGTGCCAGCACCAACTACGTCCACGAGCAGTACTTC. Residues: CASTNYVHEQYF.

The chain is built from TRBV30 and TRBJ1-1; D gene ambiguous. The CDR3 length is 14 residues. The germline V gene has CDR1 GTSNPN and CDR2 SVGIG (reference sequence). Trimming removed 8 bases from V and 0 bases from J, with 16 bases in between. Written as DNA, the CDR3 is TGTGCCAGCTCTGCGCCATACATGAACACTGAAGCTTTCTTT. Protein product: CASSAPYMNTEAFF.